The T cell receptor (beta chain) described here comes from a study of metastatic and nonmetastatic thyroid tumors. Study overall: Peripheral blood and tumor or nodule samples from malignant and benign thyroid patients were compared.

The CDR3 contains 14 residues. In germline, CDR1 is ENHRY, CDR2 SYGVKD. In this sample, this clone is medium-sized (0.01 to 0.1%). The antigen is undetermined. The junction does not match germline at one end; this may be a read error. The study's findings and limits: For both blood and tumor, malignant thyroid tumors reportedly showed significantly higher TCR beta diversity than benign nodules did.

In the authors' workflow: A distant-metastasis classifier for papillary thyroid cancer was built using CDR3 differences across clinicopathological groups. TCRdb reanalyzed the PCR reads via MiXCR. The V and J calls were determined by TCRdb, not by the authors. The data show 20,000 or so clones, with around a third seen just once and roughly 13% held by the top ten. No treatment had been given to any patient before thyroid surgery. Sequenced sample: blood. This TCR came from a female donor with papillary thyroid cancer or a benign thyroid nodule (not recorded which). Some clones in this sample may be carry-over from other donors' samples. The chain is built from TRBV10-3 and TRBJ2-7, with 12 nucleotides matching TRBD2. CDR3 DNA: TGTGCCATCAGTGGGACTAGCGGGGCCTATGAGCAGTACTTC. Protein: CAISGTSGAYEQYF.